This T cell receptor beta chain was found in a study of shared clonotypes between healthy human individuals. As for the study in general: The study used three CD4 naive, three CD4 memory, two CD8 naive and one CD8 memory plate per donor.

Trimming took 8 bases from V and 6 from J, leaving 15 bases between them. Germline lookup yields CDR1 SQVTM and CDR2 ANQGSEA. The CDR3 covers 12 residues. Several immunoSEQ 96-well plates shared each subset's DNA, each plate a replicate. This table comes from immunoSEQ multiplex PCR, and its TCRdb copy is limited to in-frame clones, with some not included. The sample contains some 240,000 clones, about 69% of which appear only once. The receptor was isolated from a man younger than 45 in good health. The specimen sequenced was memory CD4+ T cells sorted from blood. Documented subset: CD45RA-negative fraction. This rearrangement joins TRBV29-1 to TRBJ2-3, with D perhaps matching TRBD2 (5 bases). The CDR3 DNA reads TGCAGCTCTGGGCGAGGGCCCGATACGCAGTATTTT. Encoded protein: CSSGRGPDTQYF.